The text below deals with one T cell receptor (beta chain). What it binds is unknown. These data come from a study of T cell responses to AZD1222 COVID-19 vaccine. Background on the study: Some second doses came at about 4 weeks and others at about 12 weeks; these were pooled.

The repertoire was sequenced with immunoSEQ multiplex PCR; TCRdb's copy has only in-frame clones and lacks some. The sample comprises about 180,000 clones, around 88% of which are singletons, and approximately 8% rests with the top ten. Study-wide results and caveats: An increase in Spike-specific TCR breadth and depth was observed after two AZD1222 doses. Mostly white British, mostly female donors; authors suggested clonal diversity may be underestimated.

V was shortened by 3 bases and J by 5 bases, with 11 bases between the two germline ends. Germline loops: CDR1 SGDLS, CDR2 YYNGEE. The CDR3 has 14 amino acids. This clonotype originated in an adult in good health. V and J are TRBV9 and TRBJ1-4, with a possible D match to TRBD1 (5 bases). Sequences were derived from peripheral blood, sampled on day 0 of AZD1222 vaccination. In DNA form, the CDR3 reads TGTGCCAGCAGCGGCCGGGACGGAAATGAAAAACTGTTTTTT. Its protein is CASSGRDGNEKLFF.